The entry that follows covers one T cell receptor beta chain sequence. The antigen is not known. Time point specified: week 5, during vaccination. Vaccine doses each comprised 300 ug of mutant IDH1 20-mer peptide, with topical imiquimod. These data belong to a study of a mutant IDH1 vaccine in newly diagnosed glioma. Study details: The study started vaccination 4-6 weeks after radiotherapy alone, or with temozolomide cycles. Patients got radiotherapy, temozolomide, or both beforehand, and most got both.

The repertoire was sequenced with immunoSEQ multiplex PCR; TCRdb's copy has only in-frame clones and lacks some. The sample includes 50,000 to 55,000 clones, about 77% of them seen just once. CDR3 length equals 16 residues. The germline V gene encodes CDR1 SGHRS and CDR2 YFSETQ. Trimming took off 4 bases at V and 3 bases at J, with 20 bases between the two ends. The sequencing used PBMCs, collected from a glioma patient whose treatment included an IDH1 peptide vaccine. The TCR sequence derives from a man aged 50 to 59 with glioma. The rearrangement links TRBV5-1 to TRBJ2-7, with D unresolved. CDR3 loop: CASSPRGDRRDYEQYF. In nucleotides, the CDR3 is TGCGCCAGCAGCCCCCGCGGAGACCGAAGGGACTACGAGCAGTACTTC. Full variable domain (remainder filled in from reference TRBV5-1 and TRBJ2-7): KAGVTQTPRYLIKTRGQQVTLSCSPISGHRSVSWYQQTPGQGLQFLFEYFSETQRNKGNFPGRFSGRQFSNSRSEMNVSTLELGDSALYLCASSPRGDRRDYEQYFGPGTRLTVT.